The sequence of this T cell receptor beta chain was determined in a study of shared clonotypes between healthy human individuals. Across the study: Each donor's CD8 memory used one plate, CD8 naive two, each CD4 subset three.

General study points: Clonotypes shared by all four donors outscored non-shared clonotypes in generation probability.

Only a few counts were recorded for this clone. Its antigen is currently unknown. In the source study's methods: With immunoSEQ giving junction-only sequences and no quality scores, filtering differed. The data were produced by immunoSEQ multiplex PCR, yet TCRdb's version contains in-frame clones alone and is incomplete. V, J and clone size are taken as reported in that table, and D and trimming were inferred from the DNA itself. This table holds about 92,000 clones, over 60% found once. V was clipped by 1 base and J by 8 bases; unmatched bases: 5. This CDR3 region has 14 residues. Germline CDR1 reads SNHLY; CDR2 reads FYNNEI.

What was sequenced was memory CD8+ T cells sorted from blood. The subset denotes: CD45RO+ cells pooled with CCR7-negative TemRA cells. The chain uses TRBV2 and TRBJ2-3; 8 bases line up with TRBD2. The sequence was obtained from a man younger than 45 in good health. The CDR3 protein is CASSEEVAGTTQYF. DNA for the CDR3: TGTGCCAGCAGTGAAGAGGTAGCGGGGACTACGCAGTATTTT. Variable domain in full (rest from reference TRBV2 and TRBJ2-3): EPEVTQTPSHQVTQMGQEVILRCVPISNHLYFYWYRQILGQKVEFLVSFYNNEISEKSEIFDDQFSVERPDGSNFTLKIRSTKLEDSAMYFCASSEEVAGTTQYFGPGTRLTVL.